These T cell receptor beta chains were read from a single sample in a study of OX40 agonist ivuxolimab in advanced cancers. Measured with immunoSEQ multiplex PCR; TCRdb has only the in-frame clones, and not every one. This table has about 73,000 clones, 88% appearing once. The sample in question was CD4+ or CD8+ T cells sorted from blood, obtained in a trial of the OX40 agonist ivuxolimab. The receptors shown here come from an adult with an advanced solid tumor such as melanoma, head and neck, liver or kidney cancer. Each CDR3 is given without its conserved first and last residue.

J	V	CDR3
TRBJ2-5	TRBV7-9	ASSLGGGAGETQY
TRBJ1-5	TRBV4-1	ASSHPIQGAGQPQH
TRBJ1-2	TRBV6-6	AITPEGPTSYGYT
TRBJ2-5	TRBV5-1	ASSPGQGAETQY
TRBJ1-1	TRBV19	ASSTYRDAF
TRBJ1-5	TRBV7-8	ASSLEQGWSYSNQPQH
TRBJ2-3	TRBV2	ASSEGVAGTDTQY
TRBJ1-3	TRBV7-2	ASTVMGTGNTIY
TRBJ2-5	TRBV19	ASRDREWETQY
TRBJ2-5	TRBV28	ASRPGGAQETQY
TRBJ1-1	TRBV19	ASTEGELSEAF
TRBJ2-5	TRBV11-2	ASSLGTGGETQY
TRBJ2-1	TRBV5-1	ASSLGRAGVGNEQF
TRBJ2-1	TRBV11-2	ASSLGQPNEQF
TRBJ1-1	TRBV9	ASSAAGDPRMNTEAF
TRBJ2-5	TRBV9	ASAGHTGETQY
TRBJ2-7	TRBV19	ASSIQGHYEQY
TRBJ1-3	TRBV19	ASSLSGNTIY
TRBJ2-7	TRBV19	ASSLGTGNHEQY
TRBJ1-2	TRBV5-4	ASSSPGGATYGYT
TRBJ2-5	TRBV7-3	ASSRTGGQETQY
TRBJ2-2	TRBV7-3	ASSLMRGGGTGELF
TRBJ2-1	TRBV11-3	ASSSRDRGPYNEQF
TRBJ1-5	TRBV6-1	ASKDSRGNQPQH
TRBJ2-5	TRBV2	ASSGGETQY
TRBJ1-6	TRBV7-6	ASSSESTGSPLH